The 2 T cell receptor beta chains below come from one sample, sequenced in a study of T cell repertoires in cytomegalovirus infection. Their antigens are not known. TCRdb fed the reads into MiXCR, producing one record per CDR3 protein. The sample has 700,000 to 850,000 distinct CDR3 sequences; about 33% are singletons. Material: cultured CD8+ T cells from PBMCs, obtained from culture after CMV antigen stimulation. These receptors were obtained from a human donor in good health (CMV status not recorded). Some clones in this sample may be carry-over from other donors' samples.

CDR3 protein: CASSLGEGGYYGYTF. As DNA, the CDR3 is TGTGCCAGCAGCTTAGGGGAGGGAGGATATTATGGCTACACCTTC. This chain joins TRBV13 and TRBJ1-2, with no clear D. The germline V gene encodes CDR1 PRHDT and CDR2 FYEKMQ (reference sequence). The CDR3 has 15 amino acids. The ends were cut back, 0 bases at V and 5 bases at J, with 13 bases in the middle. The full variable domain, with the rest looked up from reference TRBV13 and TRBJ1-2, is AAGVIQSPRHLIKEKRETATLKCYPIPRHDTVYWYQQGPGQDPQFLISFYEKMQSDKGSIPDRFSAQQFSDYHSELNMSSLELGDSALYFCASSLGEGGYYGYTFGSGTRLTVV.

This rearrangement joins TRBV7-9 to TRBJ2-5, with a weak D call TRBD1 (5 bases). Trimming removed 6 bases at V and 3 bases at J, with 11 bases between. CDR1 and CDR2 from the germline V gene are SEHNR and FQNEAQ (reference sequence). The CDR3 covers 13 residues. Written as DNA, the CDR3 is TGTGCCAGCAGGTCCGACAGAAAAGAGACCCAGTACTTC. It specifies CASRSDRKETQYF.